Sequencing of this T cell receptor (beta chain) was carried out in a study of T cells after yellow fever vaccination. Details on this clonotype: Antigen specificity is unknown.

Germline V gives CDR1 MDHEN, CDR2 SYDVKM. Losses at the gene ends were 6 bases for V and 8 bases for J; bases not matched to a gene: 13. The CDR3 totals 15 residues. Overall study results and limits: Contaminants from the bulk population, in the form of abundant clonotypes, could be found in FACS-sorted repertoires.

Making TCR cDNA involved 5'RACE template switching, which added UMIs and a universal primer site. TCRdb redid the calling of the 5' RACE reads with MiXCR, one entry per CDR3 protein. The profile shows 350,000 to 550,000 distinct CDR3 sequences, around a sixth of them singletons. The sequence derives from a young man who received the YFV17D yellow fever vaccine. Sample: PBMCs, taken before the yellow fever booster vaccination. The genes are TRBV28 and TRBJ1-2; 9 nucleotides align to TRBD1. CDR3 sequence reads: CASSASGTGKEGYTF. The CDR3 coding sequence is TGTGCCAGCAGCGCTTCCGGGACAGGGAAGGAAGGCTACACCTTC.